The rows below give T cell receptor beta chains drawn from one sample of a study of patients and donors after allogeneic stem cell transplantation. Using its own MiXCR run on the RT-PCR reads, TCRdb lists one record per CDR3 protein. The table shows some 880,000 distinct CDR3 sequences, with approximately 18% occurring only once. Sample: blood, either unsorted or a sorted T cell fraction (not recorded which). These receptors were collected from a human donor who was either an allogeneic HSCT recipient or a stem cell or donor lymphocyte infusion donor (not recorded which). It is not recorded whose cells these are; they may come from a transplant donor. CDR3s include the opening cysteine and the closing phenylalanine or tryptophan. A D gene is named only where the DNA matches it firmly. The listing skips clone size in some rows; elsewhere it reads once, few, many or a size class.

j_call clone_size v_call d_call cdr3_aa cdr3_nt
TRBJ1-6 few TRBV5-5 - CASSLGLSNSPLHF TGTGCCAGCAGCTTGGGACTGTCGAATTCACCCCTCCACTTT
TRBJ1-4 few TRBV19 - CASSMVVGRGGEKLFF TGTGCCAGTAGTATGGTCGTCGGCCGCGGAGGTGAAAAACTGTTTTTT
TRBJ2-7 - TRBV7-8 TRBD1 CASSPLGTGEAEQYF TGTGCCAGCAGCCCACTAGGGACAGGGGAAGCCGAGCAGTACTTC
TRBJ2-5 few TRBV19 TRBD1 CASTPTNRGQETQYF TGTGCCAGTACCCCAACGAACAGGGGCCAAGAGACCCAGTACTTC
TRBJ2-7 few TRBV3-1 - CASSQGGSGTGMEQYF TGTGCCAGCAGCCAAGGTGGTAGCGGTACCGGAATGGAGCAGTACTTC
TRBJ1-2 - TRBV7-2 - CASTQSSGGFGDGYTF TGTGCCAGCACCCAGTCGTCCGGGGGCTTTGGTGATGGCTACACCTTC
TRBJ2-5 - TRBV20-1 - CSAPRRTQYF TGCAGTGCTCCAAGAAGGACCCAGTACTTC
TRBJ1-6 - TRBV6-1 - CASNRGQGRNSPLHF TGTGCCAGCAACCGTGGGCAGGGGAGGAATTCACCCCTCCACTTT
TRBJ1-2 many TRBV5-1 - CASSLDDTNYGYTF TGCGCCAGCAGCTTGGATGACACCAACTATGGCTACACCTTC
TRBJ2-2 - TRBV2 - CASSVGSQTGELFF TGTGCCAGCAGTGTGGGCAGCCAAACCGGGGAGCTGTTTTTT
TRBJ1-1 - TRBV12-3/TRBV12-4 - CASSLDQGGGTEAFF TGTGCCAGCAGTTTAGATCAGGGTGGTGGAACTGAAGCTTTCTTT
TRBJ1-1 few TRBV4-3 - CASSQDGRQGVNTEAFF TGCGCCAGCAGCCAAGATGGACGGCAGGGCGTGAACACTGAAGCTTTCTTT
TRBJ1-5 many TRBV12-3/TRBV12-4 - CASRHSDSNQPQHF TGTGCCAGCAGGCATAGCGATAGCAATCAGCCCCAGCATTTT
TRBJ2-6 - TRBV5-1 TRBD2 CASSLAGGRNSGANVLTF TGCGCCAGCAGCCTAGCGGGGGGCCGAAACTCTGGGGCCAACGTCCTGACTTTC
TRBJ2-1 - TRBV29-1 - CSVAGTPYEQFF TGCAGCGTTGCAGGGACCCCTTACGAGCAGTTCTTC
TRBJ2-7 many TRBV12-3/TRBV12-4 TRBD1 CASSPRDRGLYEQYF TGTGCCAGCAGTCCCCGGGACAGGGGGCTCTACGAGCAGTACTTC
TRBJ2-1 few TRBV6-5 - CASSLGRGPNEQFF TGTGCCAGCAGTTTGGGACGGGGTCCGAATGAGCAGTTCTTC
TRBJ1-2 few TRBV6-1 TRBD1 CASSTWTGNYGYTF TGTGCCAGCAGTACTTGGACAGGGAACTATGGCTACACCTTC
TRBJ2-5 few TRBV13 TRBD2 CASSPSSGSVKTQYF TGTGCCAGCAGCCCGAGTAGCGGGAGCGTAAAGACCCAGTACTTC
TRBJ2-1 few TRBV24-1 TRBD2 CATKGGGLYNEQFF TGTGCCACCAAGGGCGGGGGGCTGTACAATGAGCAGTTCTTC
TRBJ1-2 few TRBV5-1 TRBD1 CASSHDNRGLSGYTF TGCGCCAGCAGCCACGATAACAGGGGGCTAAGCGGCTACACCTTC
TRBJ1-2 many TRBV29-1 - CSVGQGANYGYTF TGCAGCGTTGGGCAGGGAGCTAACTATGGCTACACCTTC
TRBJ1-1 - TRBV29-1 - CSVEDLETLEAFF TGCAGCGTTGAAGATCTTGAAACACTTGAAGCTTTCTTT
TRBJ2-5 few TRBV20-1 - CSTDHGLETQYF TGCAGTACTGATCACGGACTGGAGACCCAGTACTTC
TRBJ2-5 - TRBV6-2/TRBV6-3 - CASISPRGVETQYF TGTGCCAGCATTTCCCCGCGGGGAGTGGAGACCCAGTACTTC
TRBJ2-5 - TRBV6-1 - CASSIGTKQETQYF TGTGCCAGCAGTATCGGGACAAAACAAGAGACCCAGTACTTC
TRBJ2-3 - TRBV2 - CASSERYRDISTDTQYF TGTGCCAGCAGTGAGCGGTACAGAGACATTAGCACAGATACGCAGTATTTT
TRBJ2-6 few TRBV10-3 - CAISESIVLPSGANVLTF TGTGCCATCAGTGAGTCGATCGTTCTACCCTCTGGGGCCAACGTCCTGACTTTC
TRBJ1-2 - TRBV27 TRBD1 CASSNWDSSYGYTF TGTGCCAGCAGTAATTGGGACAGCTCATATGGCTACACCTTC
TRBJ2-1 - TRBV7-2 - CASSLALLNEQFF TGTGCCAGCAGCTTAGCGCTGCTAAATGAGCAGTTCTTC
TRBJ1-5 few TRBV20-1 - CSASRPNQPQHF TGCAGTGCTAGTCGGCCGAATCAGCCCCAGCATTTT
TRBJ2-7 few TRBV20-1 - CSVKGGREQYF TGCAGTGTTAAAGGGGGGCGAGAGCAGTACTTC
TRBJ2-1 many TRBV20-1 TRBD2 CSAISGVLYNEQFF TGCAGTGCCATTAGCGGGGTTCTCTACAATGAGCAGTTCTTC
TRBJ1-3 - TRBV29-1 - CSVGRQGNTIYF TGCAGCGTGGGAAGACAGGGAAACACCATATATTTT
TRBJ2-2 many TRBV5-1 - CASSLGPRGTGELFF TGCGCCAGCAGCTTGGGCCCGAGAGGCACCGGGGAGCTGTTTTTT
TRBJ1-1 - TRBV6-1 - CASSDGTMNTEAFF TGTGCCAGCAGTGACGGGACAATGAACACTGAAGCTTTCTTT
TRBJ1-2 few TRBV7-2 - CASSPDRRANYGYTF TGTGCCAGCAGCCCCGACAGGAGGGCTAACTATGGCTACACCTTC
TRBJ2-7 few TRBV5-1 - CASSSSAGNLFSYEQYF TGCGCCAGCAGCTCTTCCGCCGGGAACCTGTTTTCCTACGAGCAGTACTTC
TRBJ1-6 - TRBV6-1 - CASTAPDSPLHF TGTGCCAGCACCGCGCCGGATTCACCCCTCCACTTT
TRBJ2-2 many TRBV6-1 TRBD1 CASRPGQGAGELFF TGTGCCAGCAGACCGGGACAGGGCGCCGGGGAGCTGTTTTTT
TRBJ2-7 - TRBV7-6 TRBD2 CASSLVAGEDYEQYF TGTGCCAGCAGCTTAGTGGCGGGGGAGGACTACGAGCAGTACTTC